These T cell receptor beta chains were read from a single sample in a study of molecular identifiers for immune sequencing clone quantification. Each CDR3 protein gets one entry after TCRdb re-called the PCR reads with MiXCR. This table holds about 300,000 distinct CDR3 sequences, about 20% found once. The sample comprised naive CD8+ T cells from blood, with Jurkat cell RNA spiked in. Every receptor here comes from a human donor in good health. Some libraries in this study had Jurkat cell RNA spiked in. The CDR3 runs from the conserved cysteine through the conserved F or W. Each record gives: J gene, V gene, CDR3 protein.

>TRBJ2-1|TRBV30
CAWTGLANHNGQSF
>TRBJ2-7|TRBV27
CASSFGTGTYEQYF
>TRBJ1-5|TRBV20-1
CSARAGDQPQHF
>TRBJ2-7|TRBV20-1
CSALTDHIASYEQYF
>TRBJ2-7|TRBV3-1
CASSQGTDAYEQYF
>TRBJ1-3|TRBV2
CASRPGQFSGNTIYF
>TRBJ2-4|TRBV9
CASSQQENIQYF
>TRBJ2-5|TRBV7-7
CASSAGAGTQYF
>TRBJ1-5|TRBV12-3/TRBV12-4
CASTVEGNNQPQHF
>TRBJ2-3|TRBV7-9
CASSTRTGGVTDTQYF
>TRBJ1-3|TRBV6-5
CAGNHCPETTLNSGNTIYF
>TRBJ2-1|TRBV11-2
CASSLSRDRESYNEQFF
>TRBJ2-7|TRBV10-3
CAIRAVLAGGVYEQYF
>TRBJ2-7|TRBV4-3
CASSQVASRGSEQYF
>TRBJ2-4|TRBV4-1
CASSQAPGAKNIQYF
>TRBJ2-1|TRBV2
CASSGYPTGGFENEQFF
>TRBJ1-1|TRBV6-5
CASSYSLRGEAFF
>TRBJ2-3|TRBV12-3/TRBV12-4
CASSLVLMTDTQYF
>TRBJ2-5|TRBV19
CASSSRADMETQYF
>TRBJ2-4|TRBV27
CASSLAGPNIQYF
>TRBJ2-7|TRBV27
CASSLSTSRDEQYF
>TRBJ2-7|TRBV5-1
CASSSSSGPSNEQYF
>TRBJ1-4|TRBV18
CASSRGSTNEKLFF